This passage covers 21 T cell receptor beta chains from one sample sequenced in a study of blood T cell repertoires in COVID-19. The table came from immunoSEQ multiplex PCR; TCRdb's copy has only in-frame clones and leaves some out. The data hold about 220,000 clones, with about 90% observed a single time. Sequenced input: peripheral blood. These receptors all stem from a middle-aged man with active or convalescent COVID-19.

The chain couples TRBV6-1 to TRBJ2-3; 16 nucleotides align to TRBD2. V shed 6 bases, J shed 0 bases, and the junction held 12 bases outside the gene matches. The CDR3 totals 20 residues. CDR1 and CDR2 from the germline V gene are MNHNS and SASEGT. The CDR3 reads CASREPGLAGGPSSTDTQYF. CDR3 sequence (DNA): TGTGCCAGCAGAGAACCGGGACTAGCGGGAGGGCCCTCTAGCACAGATACGCAGTATTTT.

This clone was seen a few times. This chain links TRBV2 with TRBJ1-2; 10 bases map to TRBD1. The germline CDR1 and CDR2 sequences are SNHLY and FYNNEI. The CDR3 loop spans 13 amino acids. V was clipped by 5 bases and J by 7 bases; unmatched bases: 4. CDR3 region: CASSRQGAGGYTF. Written as DNA, the CDR3 is TGTGCCAGCAGTCGACAGGGGGCTGGTGGCTACACCTTC.

The chain carries TRBV3-1 (or the pseudogene TRBV3-2) and TRBJ1-4; 8 bases match TRBD1. Germline V CDR1 and CDR2: LGHDT, YNNKEL (reference sequence). V was pared by 0 bases and J by 0 bases, with 15 bases of the junction left unmatched. CDR3 length: 21 residues. DNA of the CDR3: TGTGCCAGCAGCCAAGATACCAGGGGGCTCCATCTCGGCTCAACTAATGAAAAACTGTTTTTT. Amino acid sequence: CASSQDTRGLHLGSTNEKLFF.

This rearrangement joins TRBV5-8 to TRBJ1-2; tentatively, D is TRBD1 (6 bases). V was clipped by 0 bases and J by 4 bases, with 13 bases between them. Germline lookup yields CDR1 SGHTS and CDR2 YDEGEE. This CDR3 region has 15 residues. CDR3 sequence (DNA): TGTGCCAGCAGCTTGGACGGCAGGGGCTTCTATGGCTACACCTTC. Residues: CASSLDGRGFYGYTF.

The rearrangement joins TRBV28 to TRBJ2-5, with 9 bases identical to TRBD1. Losses at the gene ends were 5 bases for V and 3 bases for J; bases not matched to a gene: 7. This CDR3 is built from 15 residues. In germline, CDR1 is MDHEN, CDR2 SYDVKM. The CDR3 coding sequence is TGTGCCAGCAGTGAATCCGGGACAGGGAAAGAGACCCAGTACTTC. Translated: CASSESGTGKETQYF.

V is TRBV9 and J is TRBJ1-2, with a possible D match to TRBD1 (5 bases). V lost 0 bases and J 8 bases, leaving 8 bases between the germline ends. This CDR3 is built from 12 residues. Germline V lookup: CDR1 SGDLS, CDR2 YYNGEE. CDR3 sequence reads: CASSVAAGGYTF. CDR3 DNA sequence: TGTGCCAGCAGCGTAGCGGCAGGGGGCTACACCTTC.

The rearrangement uses TRBV5-1 and TRBJ1-1, with D maybe TRBD1 (5 bases). The V and J ends lost 3 bases and 6 bases respectively, with 21 bases between them. CDR3 length: 16 amino acids. The V gene's germline CDR1 is SGHRS and CDR2 YFSETQ. Here the CDR3 reads CASSSGGGTGSAEAFF. DNA for the CDR3: TGCGCCAGCAGCTCGGGGGGAGGGACGGGATCCGCTGAAGCTTTCTTT.

This chain links TRBV19 with TRBJ1-5, with TRBD1 identical over 8 bases. V lost 5 bases and J lost 10; bases outside the gene matches: 10. CDR1 LNHDA and CDR2 SQIVND come from the germline V gene (reference sequence). CDR3 length: 14 residues. In DNA form, the CDR3 reads TGTGCCAGTAGTTCGTGGACAGGGTATCCTCCCCAGCATTTT. Residues: CASSSWTGYPPQHF. Using reference TRBV19 and TRBJ1-5 for the parts outside the CDR3, the full variable domain is DGGITQSPKYLFRKEGQNVTLSCEQNLNHDAMYWYRQDPGQGLRLIYYSQIVNDFQKGDIAEGYSVSREKKESFPLTVTSAQKNPTAFYLCASSSWTGYPPQHFGDGTRLSIL.

This chain links TRBV7-3 with TRBJ2-3; tentatively, D is TRBD1 (5 bases). The CDR3 has 13 amino acids. V was cut by 11 bases and J by 0 bases, with 12 bases left in between. CDR1 SGHTA and CDR2 FQGTGA come from the germline V gene. CDR3 region: CAVSRTSTDTQYF. CDR3 DNA: TGTGCCGTCTCGAGGACAAGCACAGATACGCAGTATTTT.

This clone has a handful of counts. The chain recombines TRBV19 with TRBJ1-6, with 9 bases matching TRBD1. Germline V CDR1 and CDR2: LNHDA, SQIVND (reference sequence). CDR3 length: 14 amino acids. After removal of 8 bases from V and 7 bases from J, the junction contained 6 bases not matched to a gene. The CDR3 DNA is TGTGCCAGTCGACCGGGACAGGGAAATTCACCCCTCCACTTT. Its protein is CASRPGQGNSPLHF.

This chain connects TRBV5-4 to TRBJ2-7, with D maybe TRBD1 (5 bases). V shed 0 bases and J shed 5 bases, with 15 bases lying between them. Germline values: CDR1 SGHNT, CDR2 YYREEE (reference sequence). There are 15 residues in the CDR3. CDR3 residues: CASSLETVGYNEQYF. The CDR3 nucleotides are TGTGCCAGCAGCTTGGAGACAGTAGGGTACAACGAGCAGTACTTC. Together with reference TRBV5-4 and TRBJ2-7, the CDR3 gives the full variable domain: ETGVTQSPTHLIKTRGQQVTLRCSSQSGHNTVSWYQQALGQGPQFIFQYYREEENGRGNFPPRFSGLQFPNYSSELNVNALELDDSALYLCASSLETVGYNEQYFGPGTRLTVT.

This chain links TRBV12-3 or TRBV12-4 with TRBJ2-7; D ambiguous. The CDR3 has 12 amino acids. V was trimmed by 2 bases and J by 7 bases, leaving 9 bases between them. The CDR3 sequence: CASSLIVQEQYF. Here the CDR3 DNA reads TGTGCCAGCAGTTTAATTGTTCAGGAGCAGTACTTC.

This chain joins TRBV2 and TRBJ2-7; the match to TRBD2 covers 11 bases. In germline, CDR1 is SNHLY, CDR2 FYNNEI. J was trimmed by 7 bases and V by 6 bases; bases with no gene match: 8. The CDR3 loop spans 14 amino acids. The CDR3 here is CASRLGLAGREQYF. The CDR3 nucleotides are TGTGCCAGCAGGCTCGGACTAGCGGGTAGGGAGCAGTACTTC.

The chain recombines TRBV9 with TRBJ1-6; 8 bases fit TRBD1. The CDR3 extends over 15 amino acids. After removal of 0 bases from V and 10 bases from J, the junction contained 6 bases not matched to a gene. CDR1 and CDR2 (germline): SGDLS, YYNGEE. CDR3: CASSVGTGGRSPLHF. The CDR3 coding sequence is TGTGCCAGCAGCGTAGGCACAGGGGGTCGGTCACCCCTCCACTTT. Filled out from reference TRBV9 and TRBJ1-6, the complete variable domain reads DSGVTQTPKHLITATGQRVTLRCSPRSGDLSVYWYQQSLDQGLQFLIQYYNGEERAKGNILERFSAQQFPDLHSELNLSSLELGDSALYFCASSVGTGGRSPLHFGNGTRLTVT.

This clone was seen a handful of times. The genes are TRBV5-1 and TRBJ2-1; D possibly corresponds to TRBD2 (6 bases). Germline CDR1 and CDR2: SGHRS and YFSETQ. CDR3 length: 19 amino acids. Trimming shortened V by 2 bases and J by 8 bases, and 29 bases separated the two germline ends. CDR3 sequence (DNA): TGCGCCAGCAGCTTCCGAGGTGCGGGGCCTACCCTGGGAGAGGATGAGCAGTTCTTC. Translating it yields CASSFRGAGPTLGEDEQFF.

The rearrangement uses TRBV15 and TRBJ1-3, with D possibly TRBD1 on 5 matching bases. The length of the CDR3 is 14 residues. V gave up 4 bases and J gave up 7 bases, with 14 bases separating them. CDR1 and CDR2 (germline): LNHNV, YYDKDF (reference sequence). CDR3 loop: CATSTDPEGNTIYF. The CDR3 coding sequence is TGTGCCACCAGCACAGACCCGGAGGGGAACACCATATATTTT.

V gene TRBV7-6 combines with J gene TRBJ2-3; 8 nucleotides match TRBD2. This CDR3 contains 13 residues. With 4 bases clipped from V and 6 bases from J, the junction kept 3 bases outside the gene matches. Germline-derived CDR1 and CDR2 are SGHVS and FNYEAQ. The CDR3 sequence is CASSSGGMDTQYF. Here the CDR3 DNA reads TGTGCCAGCAGCTCGGGGGGGATGGATACGCAGTATTTT.

This clone was seen once. This rearrangement joins TRBV9 to TRBJ1-4; D is ambiguous. Trimming stripped 0 bases from V and 0 bases from J, with 9 bases between. Germline values: CDR1 SGDLS, CDR2 YYNGEE. This CDR3 is 16 amino acids long. CDR3: CASSVDQEATNEKLFF. The CDR3 nucleotides are TGTGCCAGCAGCGTAGACCAGGAGGCAACTAATGAAAAACTGTTTTTT.

V gene TRBV11-2 combines with J gene TRBJ2-3, with 7 bases identical to TRBD2. V was clipped by 3 bases and J by 2 bases; unmatched bases: 5. CDR3 length equals 15 residues. The V gene's germline CDR1 is SGHAT and CDR2 FQNNGV. The CDR3 is CASSFGGSPTDTQYF. The DNA for the CDR3 is TGTGCCAGCAGCTTCGGGGGGTCCCCCACAGATACGCAGTATTTT.

The genes are TRBV3-1 (or the pseudogene TRBV3-2) and TRBJ2-1, with 9 bases matching TRBD1. V was pared by 0 bases and J by 3 bases, with 0 bases of the junction left unmatched. Germline V CDR1 and CDR2: LGHDT, YNNKEL (reference sequence). The CDR3 extends over 15 amino acids. The CDR3 reads CASSQEGQGYNEQFF. In DNA, the CDR3 is TGTGCCAGCAGCCAAGAGGGACAGGGCTACAATGAGCAGTTCTTC.

The chain links TRBV11-2 to TRBJ2-2; tentatively, D is TRBD2 (6 bases). The germline V gene encodes CDR1 SGHAT and CDR2 FQNNGV. The CDR3 sequence is 13 residues long. V was clipped by 3 bases and J by 4 bases, with 6 bases between them. The CDR3 region has the DNA TGTGCCAGCAGCTTTAGCGGCACCGGGGAGCTGTTTTTT. Encoded protein: CASSFSGTGELFF.